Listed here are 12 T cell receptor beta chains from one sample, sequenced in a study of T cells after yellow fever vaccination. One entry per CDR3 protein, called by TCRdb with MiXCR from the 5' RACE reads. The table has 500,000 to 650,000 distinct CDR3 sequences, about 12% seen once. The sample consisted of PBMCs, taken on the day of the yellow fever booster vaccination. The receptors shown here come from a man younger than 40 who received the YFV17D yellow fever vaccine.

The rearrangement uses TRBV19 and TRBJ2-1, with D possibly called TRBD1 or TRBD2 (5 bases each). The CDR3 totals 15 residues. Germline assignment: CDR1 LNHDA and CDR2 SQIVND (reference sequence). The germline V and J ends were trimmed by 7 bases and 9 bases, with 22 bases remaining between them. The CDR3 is CASTPIGAKTSEQFF. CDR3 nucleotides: TGTGCCAGTACTCCAATCGGGGCGAAAACCTCTGAGCAGTTCTTC.

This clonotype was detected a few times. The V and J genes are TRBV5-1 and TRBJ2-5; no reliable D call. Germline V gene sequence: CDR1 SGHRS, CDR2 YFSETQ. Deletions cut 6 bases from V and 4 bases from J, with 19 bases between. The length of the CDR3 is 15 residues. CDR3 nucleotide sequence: TGCGCCAGCACCCCTTCTGGGATAAGAGGAGAGACCCAGTACTTC. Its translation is CASTPSGIRGETQYF.

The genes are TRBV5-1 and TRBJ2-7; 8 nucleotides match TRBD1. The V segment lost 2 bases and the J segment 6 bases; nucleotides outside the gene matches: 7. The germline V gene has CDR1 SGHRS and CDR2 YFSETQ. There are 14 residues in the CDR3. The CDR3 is CASSFGQGAVEQYF. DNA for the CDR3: TGCGCCAGCAGCTTCGGTCAGGGGGCAGTCGAGCAGTACTTC.

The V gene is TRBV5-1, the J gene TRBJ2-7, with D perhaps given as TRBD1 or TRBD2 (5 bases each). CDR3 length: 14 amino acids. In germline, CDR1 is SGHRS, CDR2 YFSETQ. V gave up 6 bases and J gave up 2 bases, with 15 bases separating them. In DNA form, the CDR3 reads TGCGCCAGCACCTCGGGACGGGGAGCCTACGAGCAGTACTTC. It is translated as CASTSGRGAYEQYF.

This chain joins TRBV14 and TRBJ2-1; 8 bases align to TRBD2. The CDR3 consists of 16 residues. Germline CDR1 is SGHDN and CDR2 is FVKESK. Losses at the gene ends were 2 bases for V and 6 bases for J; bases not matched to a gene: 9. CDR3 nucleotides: TGTGCCAGCAGCCAATTTAGCGGGACCAGATCCAATGAGCAGTTCTTC. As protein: CASSQFSGTRSNEQFF.

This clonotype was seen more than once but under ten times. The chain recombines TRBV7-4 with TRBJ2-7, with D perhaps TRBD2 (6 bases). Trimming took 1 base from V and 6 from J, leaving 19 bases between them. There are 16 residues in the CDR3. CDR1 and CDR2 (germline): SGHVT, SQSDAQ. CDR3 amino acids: CASSLVGGLAPLEQYF. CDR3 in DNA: TGTGCCAGCAGCTTAGTGGGGGGTCTAGCTCCCCTCGAGCAGTACTTC.

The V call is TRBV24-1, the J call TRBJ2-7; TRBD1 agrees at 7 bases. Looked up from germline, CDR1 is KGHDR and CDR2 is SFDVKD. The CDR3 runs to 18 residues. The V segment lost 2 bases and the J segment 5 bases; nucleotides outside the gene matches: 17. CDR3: CATSDSTQRQGGPHEQYF. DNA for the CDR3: TGTGCCACCAGTGATTCCACCCAACGACAGGGTGGACCCCACGAGCAGTACTTC.

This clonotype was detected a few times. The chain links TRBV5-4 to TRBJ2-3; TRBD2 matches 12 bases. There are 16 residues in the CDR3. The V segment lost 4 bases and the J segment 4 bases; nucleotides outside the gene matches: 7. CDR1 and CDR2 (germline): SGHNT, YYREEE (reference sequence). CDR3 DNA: TGTGCCAGCAGCCCAAGACTAGCGGGAGTCTCAGATACGCAGTATTTT. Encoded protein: CASSPRLAGVSDTQYF.

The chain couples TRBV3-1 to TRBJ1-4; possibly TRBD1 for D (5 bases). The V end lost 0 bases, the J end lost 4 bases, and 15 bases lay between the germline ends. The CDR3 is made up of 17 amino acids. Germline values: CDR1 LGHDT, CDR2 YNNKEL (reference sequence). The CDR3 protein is CASSQDPRRGRNEKLFF. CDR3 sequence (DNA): TGTGCCAGCAGCCAAGACCCTAGGAGGGGTCGTAATGAAAAACTGTTTTTT.

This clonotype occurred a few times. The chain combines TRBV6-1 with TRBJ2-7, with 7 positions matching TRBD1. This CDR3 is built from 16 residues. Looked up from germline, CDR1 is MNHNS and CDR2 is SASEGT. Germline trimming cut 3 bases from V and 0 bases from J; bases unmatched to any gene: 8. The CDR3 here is CASSESTGISSYEQYF. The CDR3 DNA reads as TGTGCCAGCAGTGAGTCGACAGGGATTAGCTCCTACGAGCAGTACTTC.

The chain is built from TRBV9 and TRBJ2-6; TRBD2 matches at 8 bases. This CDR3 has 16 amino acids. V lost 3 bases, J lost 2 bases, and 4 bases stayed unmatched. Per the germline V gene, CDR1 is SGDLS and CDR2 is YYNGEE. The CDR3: CASSAGGAPGANVLTF. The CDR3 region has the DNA TGTGCCAGCAGCGCGGGAGGGGCCCCTGGGGCCAACGTCCTGACTTTC.

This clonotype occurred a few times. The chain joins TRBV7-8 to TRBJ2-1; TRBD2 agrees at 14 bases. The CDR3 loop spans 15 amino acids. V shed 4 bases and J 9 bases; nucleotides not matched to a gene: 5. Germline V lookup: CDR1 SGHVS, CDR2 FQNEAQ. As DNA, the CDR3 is TGTGCCAGCAGCTCGGGACTAGCGGGAGTAATTGAGCAGTTCTTC. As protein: CASSSGLAGVIEQFF.